The entry that follows covers one T cell receptor (beta chain) sequence. Its specificity is not known. The sample carries other DNA sequences with the same CDR3. Germline assignment: CDR1 MGHRA and CDR2 YSYEKL. The V end lost 0 bases, the J end lost 5 bases, and 7 bases lay between the germline ends. This CDR3 has 13 residues. The data were obtained in a study of shared clonotypes between healthy human individuals. Across the study: Sampling drew on donors who were a couple of women and a few men aged 18 to 49. Per donor, CD8 memory used one plate, CD8 naive used two, CD4 memory used three and CD4 naive used three.

Positive CCR7 selection of CD45RO-negative cells yielded the naive CD8 cells, and terminally differentiated effector memory CD45RA+ cells were excluded. The donors were adults (healthy and HIV-negative) with no recent acute infections or vaccinations. Here immunoSEQ multiplex PCR was the method, and the copy in TCRdb shows in-frame clones only, minus some. The table shows roughly 2 million clones, with approximately 95% occurring only once. Findings and caveats of the study: Against clonotypes common to all four donors, non-shared ones had lower generation probabilities.

The receptor's source is a young man in good health. The sequenced sample consisted of naive CD8+ T cells sorted from blood. The gene calls are TRBV4-1 and TRBJ2-5, with D possibly being TRBD2 (5 bases). The CDR3 region has the DNA TGCGCCAGCAGCCAAGATCGGAGGGAGACCCAGTACTTC. Translated: CASSQDRRETQYF.